This TCR beta chain was recovered during a study of T cells in tuberculosis. Sorting used thawed, overnight-rested PBMC stained with anti-CD3, a viability dye and GMM-loaded CD1B tetramer. The CD1B tetramers carried C32 glucose monomycolate purified from Rhodococcus equi. Tetramer-negative cells, about 94,000 per donor, were also sorted. This CDR3 comprises 15 residues. The germline CDR1 and CDR2 sequences are SGHAT and FQNNGV. Trimming took off 1 base at V and 0 bases at J, with 7 bases between the two ends. TCRdb's copy holds only in-frame clones and misses some; the assay was immunoSEQ multiplex PCR. This sample has about 88,000 clones; roughly 93% occur once, and the top ten carry 1.5% to 2%. This clone was detected only a few times.

The chain has TRBV11-2 and TRBJ2-4; tentatively, D is TRBD2 (6 bases). The source material was CD1b-GMM tetramer-negative cells sorted from PBMCs. This receptor was identified in an adult woman with latent tuberculosis. The CDR3 protein is CASSLAGEAKNIQYF. As DNA, the CDR3 is TGTGCCAGCAGCTTAGCGGGGGAAGCCAAAAACATTCAGTACTTC.